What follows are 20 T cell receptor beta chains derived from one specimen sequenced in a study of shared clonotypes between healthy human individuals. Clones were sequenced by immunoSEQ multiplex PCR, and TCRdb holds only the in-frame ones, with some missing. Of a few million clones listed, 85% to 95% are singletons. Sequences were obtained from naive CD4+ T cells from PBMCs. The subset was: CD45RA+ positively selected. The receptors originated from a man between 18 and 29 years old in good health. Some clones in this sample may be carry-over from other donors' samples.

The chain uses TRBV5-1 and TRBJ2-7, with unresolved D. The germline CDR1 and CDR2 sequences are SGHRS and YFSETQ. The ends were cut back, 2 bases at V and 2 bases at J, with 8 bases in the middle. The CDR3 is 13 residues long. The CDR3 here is CASSFFPPYEQYF. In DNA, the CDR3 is TGCGCCAGCAGCTTCTTTCCCCCCTACGAGCAGTACTTC.

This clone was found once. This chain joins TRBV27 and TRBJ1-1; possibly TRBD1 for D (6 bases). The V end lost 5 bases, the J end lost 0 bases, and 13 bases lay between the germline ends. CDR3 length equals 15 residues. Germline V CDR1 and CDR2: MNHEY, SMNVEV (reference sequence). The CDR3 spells CASSGNRALNTEAFF. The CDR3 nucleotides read TGTGCCAGCAGTGGAAACAGGGCCCTGAACACTGAAGCTTTCTTT.

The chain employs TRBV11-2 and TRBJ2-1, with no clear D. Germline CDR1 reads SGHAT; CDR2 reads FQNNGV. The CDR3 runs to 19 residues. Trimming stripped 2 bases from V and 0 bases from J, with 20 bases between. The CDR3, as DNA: TGTGCCAGCAGCTTAACCCTCTTAGCCGCCGCCAGCTCCTACAATGAGCAGTTCTTC. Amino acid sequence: CASSLTLLAAASSYNEQFF.

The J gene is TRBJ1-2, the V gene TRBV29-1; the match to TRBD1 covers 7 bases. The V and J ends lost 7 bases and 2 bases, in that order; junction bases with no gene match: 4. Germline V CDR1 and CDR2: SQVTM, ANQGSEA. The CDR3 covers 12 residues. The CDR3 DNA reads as TGCAGCGGGTCGGGACAGAACTATGGCTACACCTTC. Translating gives CSGSGQNYGYTF.

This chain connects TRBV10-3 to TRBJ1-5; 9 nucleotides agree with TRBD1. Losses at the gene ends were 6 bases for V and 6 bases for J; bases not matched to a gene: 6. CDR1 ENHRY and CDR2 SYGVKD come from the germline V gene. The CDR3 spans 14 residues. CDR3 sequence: CAIRPGTGTQPQHF. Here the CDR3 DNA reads TGTGCCATCAGGCCCGGGACAGGGACTCAGCCCCAGCATTTT.

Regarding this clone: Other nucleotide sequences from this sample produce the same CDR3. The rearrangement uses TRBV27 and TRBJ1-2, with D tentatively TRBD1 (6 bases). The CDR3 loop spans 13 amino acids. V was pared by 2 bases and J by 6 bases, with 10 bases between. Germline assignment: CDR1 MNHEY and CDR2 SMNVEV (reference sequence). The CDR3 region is CASSLNRADGYTF. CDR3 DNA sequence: TGTGCCAGCAGTTTAAACAGGGCGGATGGCTACACCTTC.

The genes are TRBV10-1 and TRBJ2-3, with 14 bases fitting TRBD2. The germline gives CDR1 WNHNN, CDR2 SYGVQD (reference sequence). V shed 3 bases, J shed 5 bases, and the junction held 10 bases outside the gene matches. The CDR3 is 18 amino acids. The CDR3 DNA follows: TGCGCCAGCAGTGACTCCTCCACCGGGACTAGCGGGAGAGATACGCAGTATTTT. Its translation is CASSDSSTGTSGRDTQYF.

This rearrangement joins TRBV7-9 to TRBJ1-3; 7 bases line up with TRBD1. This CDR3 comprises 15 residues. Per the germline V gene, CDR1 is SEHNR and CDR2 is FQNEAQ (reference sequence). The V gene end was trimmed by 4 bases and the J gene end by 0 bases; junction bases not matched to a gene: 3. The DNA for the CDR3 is TGTGCCAGCAGCTACGACAGGGACTCTGGAAACACCATATATTTT. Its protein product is CASSYDRDSGNTIYF.

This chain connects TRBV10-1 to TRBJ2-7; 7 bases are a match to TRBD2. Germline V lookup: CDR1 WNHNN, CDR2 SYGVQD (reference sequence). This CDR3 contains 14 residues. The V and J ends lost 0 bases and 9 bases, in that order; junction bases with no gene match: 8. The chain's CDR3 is CASSESNQRGPQYF. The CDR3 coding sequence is TGCGCCAGCAGTGAGTCGAATCAGCGGGGTCCGCAGTACTTC.

The CDR3 here is CASSLGLAETQRGSYEQYF. The CDR3 DNA reads TGTGCCAGCAGCTTGGGACTAGCGGAAACACAAAGGGGCTCCTACGAGCAGTACTTC. The chain employs TRBV11-2 and TRBJ2-7, with TRBD2 matching over 11 bases. There are 19 residues in the CDR3. J was trimmed by 0 bases and V by 3 bases; bases with no gene match: 13. Germline values: CDR1 SGHAT, CDR2 FQNNGV. Drawing the rest from reference TRBV11-2 and TRBJ2-7, the complete variable domain is EAGVAQSPRYKIIEKRQSVAFWCNPISGHATLYWYQQILGQGPKLLIQFQNNGVVDDSQLPKDRFSAERLKGVDSTLKIQPAKLEDSAVYLCASSLGLAETQRGSYEQYFGPGTRLTVT.

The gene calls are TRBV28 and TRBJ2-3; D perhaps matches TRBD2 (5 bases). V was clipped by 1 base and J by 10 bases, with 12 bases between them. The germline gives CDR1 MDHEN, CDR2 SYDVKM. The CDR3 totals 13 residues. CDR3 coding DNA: TGTGCCAGCAGTTTATCGGACTCCCAGGCGCAGTATTTT. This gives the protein CASSLSDSQAQYF.

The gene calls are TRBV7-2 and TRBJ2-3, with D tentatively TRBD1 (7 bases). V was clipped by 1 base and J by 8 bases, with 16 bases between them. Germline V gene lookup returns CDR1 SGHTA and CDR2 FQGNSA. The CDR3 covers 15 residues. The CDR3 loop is CASSLGAGGSVTQYF. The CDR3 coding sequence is TGTGCCAGCAGCTTAGGGGCAGGGGGGTCGGTTACGCAGTATTTT.

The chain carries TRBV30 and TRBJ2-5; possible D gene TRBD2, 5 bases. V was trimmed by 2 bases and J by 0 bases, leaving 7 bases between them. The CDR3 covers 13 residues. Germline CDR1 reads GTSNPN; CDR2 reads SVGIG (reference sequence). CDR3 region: CAWSKRNQETQYF. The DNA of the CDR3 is TGTGCCTGGAGTAAGCGGAACCAAGAGACCCAGTACTTC.

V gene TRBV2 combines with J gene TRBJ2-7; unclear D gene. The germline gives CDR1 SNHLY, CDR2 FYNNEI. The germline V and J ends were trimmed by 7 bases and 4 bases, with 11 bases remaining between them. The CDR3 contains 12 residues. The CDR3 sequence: CASMGMWYEQYF. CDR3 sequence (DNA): TGTGCCAGCATGGGAATGTGGTACGAGCAGTACTTC.

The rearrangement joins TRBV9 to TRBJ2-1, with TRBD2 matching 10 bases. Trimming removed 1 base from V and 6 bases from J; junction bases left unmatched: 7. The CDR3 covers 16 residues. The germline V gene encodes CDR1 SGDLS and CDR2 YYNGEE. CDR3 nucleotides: TGTGCCAGCAGCGTACAAGCGGGAGGGCCTAGCAATGAGCAGTTCTTC. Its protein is CASSVQAGGPSNEQFF.

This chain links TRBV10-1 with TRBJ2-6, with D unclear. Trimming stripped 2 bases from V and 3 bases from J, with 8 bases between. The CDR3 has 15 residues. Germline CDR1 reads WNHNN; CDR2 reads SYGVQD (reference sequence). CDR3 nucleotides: TGCGCCAGCAGTGAGGCCGAGTTTGGGGCCAACGTCCTGACTTTC. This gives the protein CASSEAEFGANVLTF.

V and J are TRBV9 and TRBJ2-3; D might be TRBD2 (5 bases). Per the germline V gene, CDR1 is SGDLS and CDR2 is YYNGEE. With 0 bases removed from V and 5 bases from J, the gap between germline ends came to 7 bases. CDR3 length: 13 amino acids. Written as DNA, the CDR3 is TGTGCCAGCAGCGTAGTGGCGGGAGATACGCAGTATTTT. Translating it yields CASSVVAGDTQYF.

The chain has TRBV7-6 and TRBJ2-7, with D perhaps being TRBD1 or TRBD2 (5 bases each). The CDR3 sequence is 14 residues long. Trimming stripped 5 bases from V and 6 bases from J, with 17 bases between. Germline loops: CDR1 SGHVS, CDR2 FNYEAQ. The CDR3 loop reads CASSPNRGVIEQYF. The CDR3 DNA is TGTGCCAGCAGCCCAAACAGAGGGGTCATCGAGCAGTACTTC.

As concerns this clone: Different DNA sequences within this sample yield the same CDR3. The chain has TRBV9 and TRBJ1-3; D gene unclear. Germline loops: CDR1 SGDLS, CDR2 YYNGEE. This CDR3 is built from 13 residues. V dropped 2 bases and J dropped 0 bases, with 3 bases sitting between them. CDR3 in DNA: TGTGCCAGCAGCGTGGCCTCTGGAAACACCATATATTTT. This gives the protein CASSVASGNTIYF.

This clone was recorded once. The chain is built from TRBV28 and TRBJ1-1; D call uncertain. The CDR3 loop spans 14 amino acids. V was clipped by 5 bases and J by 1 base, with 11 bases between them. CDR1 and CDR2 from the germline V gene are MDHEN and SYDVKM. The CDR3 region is CASSPGETNTEAFF. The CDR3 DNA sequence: TGTGCCAGCAGTCCCGGGGAAACGAACACTGAAGCTTTCTTT.